This T cell receptor beta chain was documented in a study of T-cell reconstitution after alpha-beta-depleted transplantation in children. Study observations and caveats: Some patients' high day-60 TCRbeta diversity was traced to surviving recipient T cells and thymic progenitors.

Preparation of the TCRbeta library used unique molecular identifiers. From the PCR reads, TCRdb called clonotypes with MiXCR, one entry per CDR3 protein. The sample includes some 460,000 distinct CDR3 sequences, under 20% of them seen just once. Germline V gives CDR1 DFQATT, CDR2 SNEGSKA (reference sequence). V was cut by 3 bases and J by 2 bases, with 17 bases left in between. This CDR3 region has 16 residues. Of note for this clonotype: What it binds is unknown.

This sequence originates from a boy in the first two years of life who had a stem cell transplant for Wiskott-Aldrich syndrome, so the T cells may come from the graft donor. This material consisted of PBMCs, mostly from graft donor cells, taken 360 days after TCRalphabeta/CD19-depleted stem cell transplant. The chain uses TRBV20-1 and TRBJ2-1, with no clear D. The CDR3 protein is CSASHPIASPYNEQFF. The CDR3 coding sequence is TGCAGTGCTAGCCACCCAATCGCAAGCCCCTACAATGAGCAGTTCTTC.